This T cell receptor beta chain was found in a study of T cells in Graves' hyperthyroidism and ophthalmopathy. Whole-study findings and limits: Researchers found most expanded thyroid clonotypes above 0.001 in blood as well. Separating ophthalmopathy from stable hyperthyroidism was achieved by a 13 V-J model.

V was clipped by 0 bases and J by 4 bases, with 13 bases between them. CDR1 and CDR2 (germline): MNHEY, SMNVEV (reference sequence). The CDR3 is 16 residues long. RNA transcripts were the template for amplifying TCR beta CDR3 regions. The HTBI set primed first-round TCR CDR3 RT-PCR. TCRdb used MiXCR to reprocess the multiplex PCR reads, holding one entry per CDR3 protein. The sample records roughly 720,000 distinct CDR3 sequences, 15% to 20% being singletons. This clonotype was detected ten times or more. Its antigen is as yet unknown. Patients aged 18 to 65 with hyperthyroidism were newly diagnosed, with duration under 2 months. Each 10 ml fresh peripheral blood draw supplied the PBMCs.

The chain joins TRBV27 to TRBJ2-1, with a tentative D call TRBD1 (6 bases). The sequenced material came from blood. This clonotype was sampled from a man in his fifties or sixties with Graves' hyperthyroidism. CDR3 DNA sequence: TGTGCCAGCAGTTTATCGGTTGGGGGCGGGTACAATGAGCAGTTCTTC. Protein product: CASSLSVGGGYNEQFF.